The clone carrying this TCR beta chain was picked up many times. This sample is drawn from a study of human T cells and chemical hapten exposure. The CDR3 extends over 15 amino acids. The germline CDR1 and CDR2 sequences are SGDLS and YYNGEE. V was shortened by 7 bases and J by 3 bases, with 16 bases between the two germline ends. The library attached unique molecular identifiers to individual cDNA molecules. Authors' methods: Samples contained a median of about 96,000 TCRs, with a range of roughly 20,000 to 750,000. MiXCR was run by TCRdb on the reads, yielding one entry per CDR3 protein. The V and J calls follow TCRdb's processing rather than the paper's. There are around 120,000 distinct CDR3 sequences in the sample; 8.5% occur only once, and about 1.4% lies in the top ten. From whole blood left unfractionated, total RNA was extracted.

The gene calls are TRBV9 and TRBJ2-2, with D possibly being TRBD1 (6 bases). The sequenced sample was whole blood. This clonotype originated in a human donor in good health. Some clones in this sample may be carry-over from other donors' samples. CDR3: CASATLTGDTGELFF. CDR3 sequence (DNA): TGTGCCAGCGCCACGCTGACAGGAGACACCGGGGAGCTGTTTTTT. Complete variable domain (other parts from reference TRBV9 and TRBJ2-2): DSGVTQTPKHLITATGQRVTLRCSPRSGDLSVYWYQQSLDQGLQFLIQYYNGEERAKGNILERFSAQQFPDLHSELNLSSLELGDSALYFCASATLTGDTGELFFGEGSRLTVL.